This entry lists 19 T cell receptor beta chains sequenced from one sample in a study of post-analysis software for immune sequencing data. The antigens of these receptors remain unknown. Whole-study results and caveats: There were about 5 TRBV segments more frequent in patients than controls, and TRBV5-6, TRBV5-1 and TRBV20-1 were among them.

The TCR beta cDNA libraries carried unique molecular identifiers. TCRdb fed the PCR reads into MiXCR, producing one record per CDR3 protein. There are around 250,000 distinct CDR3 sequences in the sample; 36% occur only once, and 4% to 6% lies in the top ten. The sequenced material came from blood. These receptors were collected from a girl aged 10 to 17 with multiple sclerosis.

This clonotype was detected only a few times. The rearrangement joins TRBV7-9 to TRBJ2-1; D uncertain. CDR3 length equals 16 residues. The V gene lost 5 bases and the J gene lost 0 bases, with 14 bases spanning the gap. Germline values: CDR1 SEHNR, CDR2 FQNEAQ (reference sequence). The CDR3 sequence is CASSPVGGDSYNEQFF. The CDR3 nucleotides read TGTGCCAGCAGCCCCGTCGGCGGCGACTCCTACAATGAGCAGTTCTTC.

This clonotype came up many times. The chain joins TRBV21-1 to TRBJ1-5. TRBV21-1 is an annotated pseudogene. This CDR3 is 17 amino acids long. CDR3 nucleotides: TGTGCCAGCAGCGCGGGCGGGGGGGCGTATAGCAATCAGCCCCAGCATTTT. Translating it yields CASSAGGGAYSNQPQHF.

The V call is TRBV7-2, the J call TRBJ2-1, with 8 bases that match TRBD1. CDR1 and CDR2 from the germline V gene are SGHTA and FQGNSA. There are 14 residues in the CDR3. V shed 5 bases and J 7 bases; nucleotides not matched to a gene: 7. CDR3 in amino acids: CASSTWTGLNEQFF. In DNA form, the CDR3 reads TGTGCCAGCAGCACTTGGACAGGGTTGAATGAGCAGTTCTTC. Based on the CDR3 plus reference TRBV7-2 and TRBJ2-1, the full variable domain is GAGVSQSPSNKVTEKGKDVELRCDPISGHTALYWYRQSLGQGLEFLIYFQGNSAPDKSGLPSDRFSAERTGGSVSTLTIQRTQQEDSAVYLCASSTWTGLNEQFFGPGTRLTVL.

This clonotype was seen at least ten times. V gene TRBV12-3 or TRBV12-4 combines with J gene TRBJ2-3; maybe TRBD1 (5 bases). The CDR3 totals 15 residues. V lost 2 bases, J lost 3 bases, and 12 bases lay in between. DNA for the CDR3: TGTGCCAGCAGTTTACAAGCAGGGCGGACAGATACGCAGTATTTT. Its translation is CASSLQAGRTDTQYF.

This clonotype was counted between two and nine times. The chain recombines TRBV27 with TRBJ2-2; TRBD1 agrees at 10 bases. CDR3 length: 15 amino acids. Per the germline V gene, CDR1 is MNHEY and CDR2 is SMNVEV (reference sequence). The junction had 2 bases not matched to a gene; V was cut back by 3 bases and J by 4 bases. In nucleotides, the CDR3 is TGTGCCAGCAGTTTGGGACAGGGGCCCACCGGGGAGCTGTTTTTT. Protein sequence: CASSLGQGPTGELFF.

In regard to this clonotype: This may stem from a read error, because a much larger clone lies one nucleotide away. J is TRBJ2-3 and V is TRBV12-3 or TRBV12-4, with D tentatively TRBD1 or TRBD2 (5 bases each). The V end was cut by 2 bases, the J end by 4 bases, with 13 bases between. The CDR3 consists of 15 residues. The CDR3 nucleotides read TGTGCCAGCAGTTTACAAGCAGGGCGGGCAGATACGCAGTATTTT. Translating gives CASSLQAGRADTQYF.

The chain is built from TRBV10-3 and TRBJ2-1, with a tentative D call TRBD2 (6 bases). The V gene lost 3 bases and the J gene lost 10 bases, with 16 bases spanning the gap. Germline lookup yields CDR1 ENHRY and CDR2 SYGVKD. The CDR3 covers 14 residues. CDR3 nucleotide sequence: TGTGCCATCAGTGACCCCGGGACTTCTTGGGAGCAGTTCTTC. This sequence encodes CAISDPGTSWEQFF.

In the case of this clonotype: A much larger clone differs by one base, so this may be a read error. As DNA, the CDR3 is TGTGCCAGCAGCTGGTACGGACAGGGTAACATTCAGTACTTC. It specifies CASSWYGQGNIQYF. This chain links TRBV5-6 with TRBJ2-7, with 8 nucleotides matching TRBD1. The J call is in doubt because the DNA end fits TRBJ2-4 better. Germline assignment: CDR1 SGHDT and CDR2 YYEEEE. The CDR3 consists of 14 residues.

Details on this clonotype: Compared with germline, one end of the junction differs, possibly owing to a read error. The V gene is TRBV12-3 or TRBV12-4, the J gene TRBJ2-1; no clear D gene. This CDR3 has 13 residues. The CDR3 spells CASRLVQSNEQFF. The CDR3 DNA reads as TGTGCCAGCAGGTTAGTCCAGAGCAATGAGCAGTTCTTC.

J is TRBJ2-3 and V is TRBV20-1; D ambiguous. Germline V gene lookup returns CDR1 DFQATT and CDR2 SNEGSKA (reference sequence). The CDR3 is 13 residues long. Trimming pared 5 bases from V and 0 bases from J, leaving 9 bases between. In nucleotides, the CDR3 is TGCAGTGCTCTAGGGCCTAGCACAGATACGCAGTATTTT. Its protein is CSALGPSTDTQYF.

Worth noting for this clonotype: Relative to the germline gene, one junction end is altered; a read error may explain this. This chain's CDR3 is CAGSPGDVVYNEQFF. The DNA for the CDR3 is TGTGCCGGCAGCCCGGGGGACGTAGTCTACAATGAGCAGTTCTTC. The J gene is TRBJ2-1, the V gene TRBV5-6; tentatively, D is TRBD2 (6 bases). This CDR3 region has 15 residues. Looked up from germline, CDR1 is SGHDT and CDR2 is YYEEEE.

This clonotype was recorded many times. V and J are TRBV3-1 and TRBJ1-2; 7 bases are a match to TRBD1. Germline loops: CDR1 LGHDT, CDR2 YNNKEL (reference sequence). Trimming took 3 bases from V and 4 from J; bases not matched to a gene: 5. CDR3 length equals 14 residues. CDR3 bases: TGTGCCAGCAGCCAGGACAACAGGGGCTATGGCTACACCTTC. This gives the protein CASSQDNRGYGYTF.

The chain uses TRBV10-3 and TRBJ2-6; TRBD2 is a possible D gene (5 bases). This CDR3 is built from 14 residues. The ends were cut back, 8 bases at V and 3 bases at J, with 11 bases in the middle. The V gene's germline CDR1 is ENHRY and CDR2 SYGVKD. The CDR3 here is CAIAGVGGANVLTF. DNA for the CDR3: TGTGCCATCGCCGGGGTAGGTGGGGCCAACGTCCTGACTTTC.

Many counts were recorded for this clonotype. The chain's CDR3 is CASSRGLAGNEQYF. CDR3 sequence (DNA): TGTGCCAGCAGCCGGGGACTAGCGGGGAACGAGCAGTACTTC. The chain carries TRBV3-1 and TRBJ2-7, with TRBD2 matching 13 bases. Germline V gene lookup returns CDR1 LGHDT and CDR2 YNNKEL (reference sequence). This CDR3 comprises 14 residues. V shed 4 bases, J shed 5 bases, and the junction held 2 bases outside the gene matches.

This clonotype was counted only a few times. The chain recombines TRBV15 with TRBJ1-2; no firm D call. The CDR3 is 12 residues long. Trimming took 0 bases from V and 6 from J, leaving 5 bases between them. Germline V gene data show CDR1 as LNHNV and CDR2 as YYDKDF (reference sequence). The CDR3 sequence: CATSREEDGYTF. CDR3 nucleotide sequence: TGTGCCACCAGCAGAGAAGAGGATGGCTACACCTTC.

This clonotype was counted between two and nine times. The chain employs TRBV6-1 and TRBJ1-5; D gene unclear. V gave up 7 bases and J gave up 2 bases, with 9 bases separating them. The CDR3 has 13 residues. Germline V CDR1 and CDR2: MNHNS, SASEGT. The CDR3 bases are TGTGCCAGCATGCTGCAGGGCAATCAGCCCCAGCATTTT. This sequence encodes CASMLQGNQPQHF.

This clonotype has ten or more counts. CDR3 sequence: CASSRPGYTF. The CDR3 coding sequence is TGTGCCAGTAGTCGTCCTGGGTACACCTTC. This chain links TRBV19 with TRBJ1-2; D is uncertain. V shed 5 bases and J shed 11 bases, with 9 bases lying between them. The CDR3 sequence is 10 residues long. In germline, CDR1 is LNHDA, CDR2 SQIVND (reference sequence).

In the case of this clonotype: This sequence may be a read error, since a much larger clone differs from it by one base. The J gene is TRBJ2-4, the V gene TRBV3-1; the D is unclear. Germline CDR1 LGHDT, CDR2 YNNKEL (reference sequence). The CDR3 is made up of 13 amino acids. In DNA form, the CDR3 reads TGTGCCGGCAGCCAAGGATTTAAGTTCATTCAGTACTTC. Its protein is CAGSQGFKFIQYF. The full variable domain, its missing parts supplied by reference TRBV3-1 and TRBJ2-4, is DTAVSQTPKYLVTQMGNDKSIKCEQNLGHDTMYWYKQDSKKFLKIMFSYNNKELIINETVPNRFSPKSPDKAHLNLHINSLELGDSAVYFCAGSQGFKFIQYFGAGTRLSVL.

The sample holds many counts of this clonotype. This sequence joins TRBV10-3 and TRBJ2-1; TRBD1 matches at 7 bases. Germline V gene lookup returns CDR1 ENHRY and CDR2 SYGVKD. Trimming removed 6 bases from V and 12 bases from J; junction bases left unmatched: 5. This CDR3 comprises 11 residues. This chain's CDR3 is CAIRDGQVQFF. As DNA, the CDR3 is TGTGCCATCAGGGATGGACAGGTGCAGTTCTTC.